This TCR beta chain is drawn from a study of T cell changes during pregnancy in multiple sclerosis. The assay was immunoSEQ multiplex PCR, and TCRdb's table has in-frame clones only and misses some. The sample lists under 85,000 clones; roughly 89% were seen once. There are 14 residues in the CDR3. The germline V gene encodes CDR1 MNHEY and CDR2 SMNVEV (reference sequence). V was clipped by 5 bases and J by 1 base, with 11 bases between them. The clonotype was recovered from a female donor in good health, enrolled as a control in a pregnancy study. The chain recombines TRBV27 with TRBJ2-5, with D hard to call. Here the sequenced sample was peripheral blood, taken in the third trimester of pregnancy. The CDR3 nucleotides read TGTGCCAGCAGTGAGTATTTAGTCCAAGAGACCCAGTACTTC. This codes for CASSEYLVQETQYF.